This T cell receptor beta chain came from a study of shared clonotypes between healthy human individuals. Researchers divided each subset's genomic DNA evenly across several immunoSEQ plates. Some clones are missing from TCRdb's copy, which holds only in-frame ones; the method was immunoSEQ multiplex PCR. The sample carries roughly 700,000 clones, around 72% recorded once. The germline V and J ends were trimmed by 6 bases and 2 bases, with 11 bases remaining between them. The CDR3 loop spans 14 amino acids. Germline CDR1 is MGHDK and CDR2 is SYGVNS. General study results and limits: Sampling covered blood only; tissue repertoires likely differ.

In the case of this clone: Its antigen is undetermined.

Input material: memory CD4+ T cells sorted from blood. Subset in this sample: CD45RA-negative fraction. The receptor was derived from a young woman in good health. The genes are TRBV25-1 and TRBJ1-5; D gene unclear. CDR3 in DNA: TGTGCCAGCAGAGACGGACGGGGCAATCAGCCCCAGCATTTT. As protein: CASRDGRGNQPQHF.